This is a list of T cell receptor beta chains from one sample in a study of T cells in tumors after PD-1 blockade. Clones were sequenced by immunoSEQ multiplex PCR, and TCRdb holds only the in-frame ones, with some missing. The sample includes around 45,000 clones, approximately 80% seen only once; the top ten take 8% to 9.5%. The input for sequencing was PBMCs, taken before anti-PD-1 therapy. These receptors came from a human donor with advanced basal cell or squamous cell carcinoma (not recorded which). Each CDR3 is given with its conserved first and last residue. D genes are given only for firm matches. Not all rows give a size; the values are once, few, many and, for expanded clones, a class.

>TRBJ2-7|-|-|TRBV5-5
TGTGCCAGCAGCTTGGCCGGGAGCCACGGCTACGAGCAGTACTTC
CASSLAGSHGYEQYF
>TRBJ2-5|-|TRBD2|TRBV12-3/TRBV12-4
TGTGCCAGCAGTTTAAAGCGGGGAGAGACCCAGTACTTC
CASSLKRGETQYF
>TRBJ1-3|-|-|TRBV18
TGTGCCAGCTCACTCAGCCAGGGGAGCTCTGGAAACACCATATATTTT
CASSLSQGSSGNTIYF
>TRBJ2-6|-|-|TRBV19
TGTGCCAGTAGTATAGAGGGTGGGAGAGCTGGGGCCAACGTCCTGACTTTC
CASSIEGGRAGANVLTF
>TRBJ2-5|-|-|TRBV4-1
TGCGCCAGCAGCCAAGGCCCTAGGGGAGAGACCCAGTACTTC
CASSQGPRGETQYF
>TRBJ2-1|-|-|TRBV5-1
TGCGCCAGCAGCTTCGCAGACTACAATGAGCAGTTCTTC
CASSFADYNEQFF
>TRBJ1-4|-|-|TRBV12-3/TRBV12-4
TGTGCCAGCAGCTACCGCGGAGAAAAACTGTTTTTT
CASSYRGEKLFF
>TRBJ2-7|-|-|TRBV3-1/TRBV3-2
TGTGCCAGCACTCCCGGACTGGAGCTCTACGAGCAGTACTTC
CASTPGLELYEQYF
>TRBJ2-2|-|TRBD2|TRBV5-6
TGTGCCAGCAGCTTGTACCTAGCGGGGAGCTGGAACACCGGGGAGCTGTTTTTT
CASSLYLAGSWNTGELFF
>TRBJ2-1|once|TRBD1|TRBV19
TGTGCCAGTAGAAGCCGGCTCAGACAGGGGTCCTACAATGAGCAGTTCTTC
CASRSRLRQGSYNEQFF
>TRBJ1-6|few|TRBD1|TRBV3-1/TRBV3-2
TGTGCCAGCAGCCAAGATCAAGGGGGACAGGCCCATTCACCCCTCCACTTT
CASSQDQGGQAHSPLHF
>TRBJ1-3|-|TRBD1|TRBV6-5
TGTGCCAGTAAACCGGGACAGAGCTCTGGAAACACCATATATTTT
CASKPGQSSGNTIYF
>TRBJ1-3|-|-|TRBV5-6
TGTGCCAGCAGCTTGGGTGTTGGAAACACCATATATTTT
CASSLGVGNTIYF
>TRBJ2-7|medium-sized|-|TRBV7-8
TGTGCCAGCAGCCAAGGGGCCGGACCCAGCTACGAGCAGTACTTC
CASSQGAGPSYEQYF
>TRBJ1-5|once|-|TRBV2
TGTGCCAGCATTGGGCAGCTTAATCAGCCCCAGCATTTT
CASIGQLNQPQHF
>TRBJ2-4|once|-|TRBV7-9
TGTGCCAGCAGCTTAGGCTGGGAAGGGGACATTCAGTACTTC
CASSLGWEGDIQYF
>TRBJ2-7|-|-|TRBV7-8
TGTGCCAGCAGCTTAGTAGTGGGATACGAGCAGTACTTC
CASSLVVGYEQYF
>TRBJ1-1|-|-|TRBV5-1
TGCGCCACCCAGACCGTGGGGGGAAACACTGAAGCTTTCTTT
CATQTVGGNTEAFF
>TRBJ2-1|few|TRBD2|TRBV7-3
TGTGCCAGCAGCTTAAATCCTAGCGGGGGGCCTTACAATGAGCAGTTCTTC
CASSLNPSGGPYNEQFF
>TRBJ2-1|-|-|TRBV12-1
TGTGCCAGCAGCCCTAGCGGAAGCTCCTACAATGAGCAGTTCTTC
CASSPSGSSYNEQFF
>TRBJ1-2|-|-|TRBV19
TGTGCCAGTAGTACCTACGGACCAACGGACTACACCTTC
CASSTYGPTDYTF
>TRBJ1-1|-|-|TRBV19
TGTGCCAGTAGTGTTTCGAGCATGAACACTGAAGCTTTCTTT
CASSVSSMNTEAFF
>TRBJ2-7|-|-|TRBV6-1
TGTGCCAGCAGTGAATATCTACCCGGTGGCGAGCAGTACTTC
CASSEYLPGGEQYF